This T cell receptor (beta chain) was captured in a study of post-analysis software for immune sequencing data. At the level of the study: The patients showed relapsing-remitting, secondary progressive and progressive-relapsing multiple sclerosis courses. Points from the study as a whole: Analysis by F measure revealed that same-batch samples clustered strongly together. Multiple sclerosis was associated with a significant reduction in normalized Chao1 diversity relative to controls. With TRBV5-6, TRBV5-1 and TRBV20-1 included, about 5 TRBV segments were more frequent in patients than in controls.

Of note for this clonotype: Its antigen is currently unknown.

Trimming pared 6 bases from V and 0 bases from J, leaving 11 bases between. Germline lookup yields CDR1 MNHNS and CDR2 SASEGT. CDR3 length: 14 residues. The TCR beta cDNA libraries carried unique molecular identifiers. Each sample of roughly 0.9 to 11 million input T cells yielded 500,000 or so cDNA molecules, so each molecule approximated one T cell. TCRdb processed the PCR reads anew with MiXCR; each CDR3 protein has one entry. The sample lists hundreds of thousands of distinct CDR3 sequences, 30% to 45% occurring once. The source is a girl aged 10 to 17 with multiple sclerosis. Sequencing was performed on blood. This chain links TRBV6-1 with TRBJ1-1; TRBD1 is a possible D gene (6 bases). In DNA, the CDR3 is TGTGCCAGCAGGCCAGGGGCTATGAACACTGAAGCTTTCTTT. This gives the protein CASRPGAMNTEAFF.